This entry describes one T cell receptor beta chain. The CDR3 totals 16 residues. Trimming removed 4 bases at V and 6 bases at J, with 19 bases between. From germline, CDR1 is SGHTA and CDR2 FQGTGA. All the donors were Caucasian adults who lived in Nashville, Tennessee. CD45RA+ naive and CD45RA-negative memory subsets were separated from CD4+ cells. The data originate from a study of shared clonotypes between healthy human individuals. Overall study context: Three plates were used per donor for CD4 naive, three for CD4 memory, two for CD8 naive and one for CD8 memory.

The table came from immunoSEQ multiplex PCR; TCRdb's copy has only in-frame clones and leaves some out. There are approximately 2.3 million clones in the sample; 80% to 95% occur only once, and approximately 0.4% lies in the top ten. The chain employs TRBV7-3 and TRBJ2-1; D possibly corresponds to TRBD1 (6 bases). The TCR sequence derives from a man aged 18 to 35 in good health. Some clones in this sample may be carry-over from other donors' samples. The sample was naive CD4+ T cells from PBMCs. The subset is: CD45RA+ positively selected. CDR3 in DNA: TGTGCCAGCAGCTGGGGGCGTAGTCGACTCAGCAATGAGCAGTTCTTC. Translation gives CASSWGRSRLSNEQFF.